This TCR beta chain was sequenced during a study of long-term antiretroviral therapy in people with HIV. CDR3 length: 14 residues. The germline V gene encodes CDR1 SNHLY and CDR2 FYNNEI. Deletions cut 8 bases from V and 9 bases from J, with 22 bases between. With survey level as its setting, the immunoSEQ assay was v3.0. Data came from immunoSEQ multiplex PCR; TCRdb stores just in-frame clones and leaves some out. The table shows fewer than 30,000 clones, with 86% occurring only once. This material consisted of unsorted PBMCs, taken roughly 2.6 years after starting antiretroviral therapy. The V and J genes are TRBV2 and TRBJ1-2, with D possibly being TRBD1 (5 bases). This TCR was recovered from a middle-aged man with HIV. The CDR3 sequence: CASCRDFWGKSYTF. The CDR3 nucleotides are TGTGCCAGCTGCCGGGACTTCTGGGGTAAAAGCTACACCTTC.